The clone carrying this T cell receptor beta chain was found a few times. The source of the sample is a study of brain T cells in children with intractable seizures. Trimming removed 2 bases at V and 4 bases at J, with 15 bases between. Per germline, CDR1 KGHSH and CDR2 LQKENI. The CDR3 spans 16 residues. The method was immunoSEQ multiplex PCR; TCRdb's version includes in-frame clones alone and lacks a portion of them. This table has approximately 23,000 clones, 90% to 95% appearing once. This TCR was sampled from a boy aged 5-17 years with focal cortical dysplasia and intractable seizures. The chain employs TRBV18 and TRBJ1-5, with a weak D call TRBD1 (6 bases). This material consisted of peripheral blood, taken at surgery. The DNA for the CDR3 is TGTGCCAGCTCACCAGGGTTTGACAGGCAGAATCAGCCCCAGCATTTT. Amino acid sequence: CASSPGFDRQNQPQHF.